The 20 T cell receptor beta chains reported below all come from one sample, sequenced in a study of T cell responses to AZD1222 COVID-19 vaccine. Assay: immunoSEQ multiplex PCR; the TCRdb copy retains only in-frame clones and omits some. The data contain approximately 100,000 clones, about 90% of them seen just once; the ten biggest clones take up approximately 17%. The sample consisted of peripheral blood, taken on day 0 of AZD1222 vaccination. These receptors were obtained from an adult in good health.

The V call is TRBV6-2 or TRBV6-3, the J call TRBJ2-1, with 8 bases that match TRBD2. J gave up 2 bases and V 4 bases, and 4 bases lay outside the gene matches. The CDR3 is made up of 15 amino acids. Germline CDR1 and CDR2: MNHEY and SVGEGT. CDR3 amino acids: CASSWTSPAYNEQFF. CDR3 sequence (DNA): TGTGCCAGCAGTTGGACTAGCCCTGCCTACAATGAGCAGTTCTTC.

The chain combines TRBV6-2 or TRBV6-3 with TRBJ2-7, with TRBD1 matching 9 bases. V lost 4 bases to trimming and J lost 1 base; unmatched junction nucleotides: 5. This CDR3 region has 15 residues. CDR1 is MNHEY, CDR2 SVGEGT, per germline. The CDR3 loop is CASSLPQGASYEQYF. The CDR3 DNA sequence: TGTGCCAGCAGTTTGCCACAGGGGGCTTCCTACGAGCAGTACTTC.

V and J are TRBV4-1 and TRBJ1-2; 7 nucleotides line up with TRBD1. V lost 1 base to trimming and J lost 0 bases; unmatched junction nucleotides: 5. Germline lookup yields CDR1 MGHRA and CDR2 YSYEKL. The CDR3 has 16 residues. The CDR3, as DNA: TGCGCCAGCAGCCAAGTGCAACAGGGGACTAACTATGGCTACACCTTC. This gives the protein CASSQVQQGTNYGYTF.

The V gene is TRBV2, the J gene TRBJ1-2; perhaps TRBD1 as D (5 bases). Germline V lookup: CDR1 SNHLY, CDR2 FYNNEI. The length of the CDR3 is 14 residues. V lost 1 base to trimming and J lost 4 bases, with 10 bases between them. The CDR3 DNA follows: TGTGCCAGCAGTGAAGAGCGGGGGACCTATGGCTACACCTTC. Translation gives CASSEERGTYGYTF.

The rearrangement links TRBV6-2 or TRBV6-3 to TRBJ2-3; D is unclear. Per the germline V gene, CDR1 is MNHEY and CDR2 is SVGEGT. The CDR3 sequence is 15 residues long. Trimming shortened V by 5 bases and J by 2 bases, and 14 bases separated the two germline ends. CDR3 sequence: CASSDQMVPTDTQYF. The CDR3 nucleotides are TGTGCCAGCAGTGATCAGATGGTTCCCACAGATACGCAGTATTTT.

The V call is TRBV19, the J call TRBJ1-4; no clear D. The CDR3 is 16 residues long. V lost 9 bases to trimming and J lost 0 bases, with 17 bases between them. Germline assignment: CDR1 LNHDA and CDR2 SQIVND (reference sequence). The CDR3 nucleotides read TGTGCCAGCGGCCAGGTGGGAACATCAACTAATGAAAAACTGTTTTTT. It is translated as CASGQVGTSTNEKLFF.

This chain connects TRBV28 to TRBJ1-4, with a weak D call TRBD1 (5 bases). The CDR3 has 17 residues. Between the trimmed V and J ends, which lost 3 bases and 8 bases, there was a span of 22 bases. Looked up from germline, CDR1 is MDHEN and CDR2 is SYDVKM. The CDR3 here is CASSFLRRQPKGEKLFF. The CDR3 DNA sequence: TGTGCCAGCAGTTTCCTCCGCCGACAGCCTAAGGGGGAAAAACTGTTTTTT.

The chain joins TRBV4-1 to TRBJ1-1; D uncertain. Trimming stripped 0 bases from V and 9 bases from J, with 5 bases between. The CDR3 is 11 residues long. Germline V lookup: CDR1 MGHRA, CDR2 YSYEKL. The CDR3 bases are TGCGCCAGCAGCCAAGAGTCAAAAGCTTTCTTT. Its protein product is CASSQESKAFF.

The J gene is TRBJ2-7, the V gene TRBV10-1; perhaps TRBD2 as D (6 bases). Trimming cost V 7 bases and J 5 bases, with 24 bases left between them. The germline V gene has CDR1 WNHNN and CDR2 SYGVQD (reference sequence). The CDR3 length is 16 residues. CDR3 nucleotide sequence: TGCGCCAGCATGTTTCAGCGGGCCCAAACAAAGGACGAGCAGTACTTC. This translates into CASMFQRAQTKDEQYF.

This clone was observed a handful of times. V and J are TRBV28 and TRBJ1-5; D ambiguous. V gave up 3 bases and J gave up 5 bases, with 11 bases separating them. Germline CDR1 MDHEN, CDR2 SYDVKM. This CDR3 spans 14 amino acids. CDR3 region: CASSLGQLHQPQHF. The CDR3 nucleotides are TGTGCCAGCAGTTTGGGCCAGCTTCATCAGCCCCAGCATTTT.

The genes are TRBV5-1 and TRBJ1-1, with 11 bases lining up with TRBD1. This CDR3 has 16 residues. V was pared by 4 bases and J by 4 bases, with 9 bases of the junction left unmatched. Germline values: CDR1 SGHRS, CDR2 YFSETQ. The CDR3 here is CASSPPGTGGSTEAFF. For the CDR3, the DNA is TGCGCCAGCAGCCCTCCCGGGACAGGGGGTAGCACTGAAGCTTTCTTT.

The chain employs TRBV3-1 (or the pseudogene TRBV3-2) and TRBJ2-7; unclear D gene. Trimming pared 3 bases from V and 3 bases from J, leaving 9 bases between. CDR1 and CDR2 (germline): LGHDT, YNNKEL (reference sequence). The CDR3 covers 13 residues. CDR3 sequence reads: CASSHRASYEQYF. The CDR3 DNA follows: TGTGCCAGCAGCCACCGGGCCAGCTACGAGCAGTACTTC.

The V gene is TRBV28, the J gene TRBJ1-3; D ambiguous. This CDR3 has 14 residues. The V end lost 5 bases, the J end lost 0 bases, and 8 bases lay between the germline ends. Germline-derived CDR1 and CDR2 are MDHEN and SYDVKM. This CDR3 is CASSKSSSGNTIYF. The CDR3 nucleotides read TGTGCCAGCAGTAAATCGAGCTCTGGAAACACCATATATTTT.

V is TRBV10-2 and J is TRBJ2-5, with D hard to call. This CDR3 has 12 amino acids. Germline CDR1 WSHSY, CDR2 SAAADI. V was pared by 0 bases and J by 3 bases, with 2 bases between. The CDR3 is CASSESKETQYF. CDR3 nucleotides: TGCGCCAGCAGTGAGTCGAAAGAGACCCAGTACTTC.

The V gene is TRBV30, the J gene TRBJ1-2; D uncertain. CDR3 size: 14 residues. V was pared by 2 bases and J by 4 bases, with 14 bases between. Germline-derived CDR1 and CDR2 are GTSNPN and SVGIG (reference sequence). The CDR3 sequence: CAWSMAAGVYGYTF. In DNA, the CDR3 is TGTGCCTGGAGTATGGCTGCGGGTGTCTATGGCTACACCTTC.

This chain uses TRBV6-5 with TRBJ1-2, with 7 nucleotides matching TRBD1. The CDR3 spans 14 residues. The V segment lost 4 bases and the J segment 4 bases; nucleotides outside the gene matches: 6. The germline V gene has CDR1 MNHEY and CDR2 SVGAGI. Here the CDR3 reads CASSLDRELYGYTF. The DNA for the CDR3 is TGTGCCAGCAGTTTAGACAGGGAGCTCTATGGCTACACCTTC.

Concerning this clone itself: The sample contains more than one DNA sequence encoding this CDR3. The chain uses TRBV11-2 and TRBJ2-5; D remains ambiguous. Germline V gives CDR1 SGHAT, CDR2 FQNNGV. There are 11 residues in the CDR3. V was clipped by 3 bases and J by 1 base, with 0 bases between them. The CDR3 reads CASSFQETQYF. In DNA, the CDR3 is TGTGCCAGCAGCTTCCAAGAGACCCAGTACTTC.

The chain joins TRBV11-2 to TRBJ1-5; maybe TRBD1 (5 bases). The ends were cut back, 5 bases at V and 6 bases at J, with 17 bases in the middle. The CDR3 totals 15 residues. The germline V gene encodes CDR1 SGHAT and CDR2 FQNNGV. The CDR3 is CASSARRERGQPQHF. CDR3 coding DNA: TGTGCCAGCAGCGCCCGGCGGGAGAGGGGTCAGCCCCAGCATTTT.

The rearrangement joins TRBV7-8 to TRBJ2-7, with D perhaps matching TRBD2 (5 bases). Between the trimmed V and J ends, which lost 1 base and 3 bases, there was a span of 10 bases. Germline values: CDR1 SGHVS, CDR2 FQNEAQ. This CDR3 contains 14 residues. The CDR3 nucleotides are TGTGCCAGCAGCTTAGATCCTGGGAGCTACGAGCAGTACTTC. It codes for CASSLDPGSYEQYF.

This rearrangement joins TRBV5-1 to TRBJ2-2; D might be TRBD1 (6 bases). The germline V gene has CDR1 SGHRS and CDR2 YFSETQ. V lost 0 bases and J 3 bases, leaving 9 bases between the germline ends. The CDR3 is made up of 15 amino acids. CDR3 nucleotide sequence: TGCGCCAGCAGCTTGGGGCAGGGGTACACCGGGGAGCTGTTTTTT. Amino acids: CASSLGQGYTGELFF.